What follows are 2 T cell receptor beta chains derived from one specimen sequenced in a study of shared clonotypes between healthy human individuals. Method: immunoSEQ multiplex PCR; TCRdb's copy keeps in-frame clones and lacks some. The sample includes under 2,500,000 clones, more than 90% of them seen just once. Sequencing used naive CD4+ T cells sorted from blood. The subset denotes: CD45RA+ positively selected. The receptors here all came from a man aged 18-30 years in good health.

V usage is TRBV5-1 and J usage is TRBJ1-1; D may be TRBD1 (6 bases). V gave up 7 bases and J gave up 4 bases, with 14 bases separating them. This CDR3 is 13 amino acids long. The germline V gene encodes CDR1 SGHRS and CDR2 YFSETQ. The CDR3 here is CASSNQGSTEAFF. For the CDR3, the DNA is TGCGCCAGCTCCAACCAGGGGAGCACTGAAGCTTTCTTT.

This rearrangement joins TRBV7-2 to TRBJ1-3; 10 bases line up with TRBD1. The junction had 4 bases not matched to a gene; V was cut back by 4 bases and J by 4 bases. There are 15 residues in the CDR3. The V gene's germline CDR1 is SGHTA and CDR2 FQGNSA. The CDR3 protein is CASSSGTGDGNTIYF. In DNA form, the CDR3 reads TGTGCCAGCAGCTCCGGGACAGGGGACGGAAACACCATATATTTT.